This TCR beta chain came from a study of T-cell reconstitution after alpha-beta-depleted transplantation in children. A note on this clonotype: Its antigen is not identified.

Broader study findings: T-cell numbers and diversity one year post-transplant derived largely from freshly generated T cells. TCRbeta diversity was high at day 60 in some patients (a result of surviving recipient T cells and thymic progenitors). About two months after transplant, alpha-beta T cells reportedly came from several hundred expanded graft clones.

V was pared by 0 bases and J by 4 bases, with 7 bases of the junction left unmatched. The CDR3 contains 17 residues. The V gene's germline CDR1 is SEHNR and CDR2 FQNEAQ (reference sequence). A library of TCRbeta sequences, prepared with unique molecular identifiers, was generated. Using its own MiXCR run on the PCR reads, TCRdb lists one record per CDR3 protein. This sample has 440,000 or so distinct CDR3 sequences, with around 46% found just once. The TCR comes from a girl between 2 and 10 years old with aplastic anemia, due to receive a stem cell transplant. This sequence joins TRBV7-9 and TRBJ2-2; 8 nucleotides agree with TRBD1. Sequenced material: PBMCs, taken before TCRalphabeta/CD19-depleted stem cell transplant. DNA of the CDR3: TGTGCCAGCAGCTTAGCCCAGGGGGCCGGCGGCACCGGGGAGCTGTTTTTT. It codes for CASSLAQGAGGTGELFF.